These 8 T cell receptor beta chains share one sample of origin, sequenced in a study of T-cell reconstitution after alpha-beta-depleted transplantation in children. The library targeted TCRbeta and was prepared with unique molecular identifiers. Via MiXCR, TCRdb re-called the PCR reads, giving one row per CDR3 protein. The top ten hold under 3% of the sample, which has roughly 500,000 distinct CDR3 sequences, over 25% seen once. The starting material was PBMCs from the stem cell graft donor, obtained from the stem cell graft. All receptors come from a human donor who donated a stem cell graft to a child with aplastic anemia.

This clonotype has more than one count but fewer than ten. The chain uses TRBV9 and TRBJ2-3, with D perhaps TRBD1 (5 bases). The V gene lost 3 bases and the J gene lost 1 base, with 12 bases spanning the gap. The CDR3 has 15 amino acids. Germline V gives CDR1 SGDLS, CDR2 YYNGEE. The DNA of the CDR3 is TGTGCCAGCAGCGCCAGGGATTTCGGCACAGATACGCAGTATTTT. It encodes CASSARDFGTDTQYF.

This clonotype was counted a few times. CDR3 DNA sequence: TGTGCCAGCAGTTCTGTCGCCGGCCGCACAAAAAACATTCAGTACTTC. It is translated as CASSSVAGRTKNIQYF. The chain recombines TRBV27 with TRBJ2-4; D unclear. The CDR3 contains 16 residues. Trimming pared 4 bases from V and 4 bases from J, leaving 17 bases between. Germline V CDR1 and CDR2: MNHEY, SMNVEV (reference sequence).

This clonotype has just a few counts. The rearrangement uses TRBV4-2 and TRBJ2-7; possible D gene TRBD2, 5 bases. The CDR3 length is 14 residues. Trimming removed 1 base at V and 2 bases at J, with 9 bases between. Germline loops: CDR1 LGHNA, CDR2 YNFKEQ. The CDR3 sequence is CASSQGLAPYEQYF. CDR3 coding DNA: TGTGCCAGCAGCCAAGGTCTAGCACCCTACGAGCAGTACTTC.

The table lists this clonotype with a few counts. The rearrangement links TRBV20-1 to TRBJ2-4, with D possibly being TRBD1 or TRBD2 (5 bases each). The CDR3 spans 16 residues. The V gene lost 2 bases and the J gene lost 1 base, with 15 bases spanning the gap. CDR1 is DFQATT and CDR2 is SNEGSKA in the germline V gene (reference sequence). The CDR3 sequence: CSARYHEGTAKNIQYF. As DNA, the CDR3 is TGCAGTGCTAGATACCATGAGGGGACCGCCAAAAACATTCAGTACTTC.

The genes are TRBV7-6 and TRBJ2-1, with a possible D match to TRBD2 (5 bases). CDR3 length: 15 amino acids. CDR1 SGHVS and CDR2 FNYEAQ come from the germline V gene. Trimming stripped 5 bases from V and 2 bases from J, with 13 bases between. The CDR3 DNA follows: TGTGCCAGCAGCCCACGGGGAGAAACCTACAATGAGCAGTTCTTC. Translation gives CASSPRGETYNEQFF. Based on the CDR3 plus reference TRBV7-6 and TRBJ2-1, the full variable domain is GAGVSQSPRYKVTKRGQDVALRCDPISGHVSLYWYRQALGQGPEFLTYFNYEAQQDKSGLPNDRFSAERPEGSISTLTIQRTEQRDSAMYRCASSPRGETYNEQFFGPGTRLTVL.

The V and J genes are TRBV24-1 and TRBJ2-2, with 7 bases aligning to TRBD1. There are 16 residues in the CDR3. The germline CDR1 and CDR2 sequences are KGHDR and SFDVKD. Losses at the gene ends were 3 bases for V and 5 bases for J; bases not matched to a gene: 8. This CDR3 reads CATSDPGTVSTGELFF. CDR3 nucleotide sequence: TGTGCCACCAGTGATCCCGGGACAGTCTCTACCGGGGAGCTGTTTTTT.

This clonotype was found a few times. The gene calls are TRBV24-1 and TRBJ2-1; unclear D gene. This CDR3 contains 16 residues. Trimming cost V 9 bases and J 0 bases, with 17 bases left between them. Germline assignment: CDR1 KGHDR and CDR2 SFDVKD. The CDR3 loop reads CATAGYAADSYNEQFF. In nucleotides, the CDR3 is TGTGCCACCGCAGGCTACGCGGCTGACTCCTACAATGAGCAGTTCTTC.

The chain combines TRBV12-3 or TRBV12-4 with TRBJ1-5, with 11 bases matching TRBD1. This CDR3 spans 18 amino acids. After removal of 6 bases from V and 1 base from J, the junction contained 11 bases not matched to a gene. The DNA of the CDR3 is TGTGCCAGCAGCCCGGGACAGGGGGGAAAATGGAGCAATCAGCCCCAGCATTTT. This codes for CASSPGQGGKWSNQPQHF.